Following are 30 T cell receptor beta chains from one sample sequenced in a study of blood T cell repertoires in COVID-19 (dated by TCRdb to about 2020). Library preparation employed the immunoSEQ multiplex PCR assay. Here the immuneACCESS table is served through TCRdb, limited to in-frame sequences with V and J called. Missing clones are a known gap in these copies; in checked studies unresolved V genes cover under half, and the rest lacks a known reason. For this sample there are 100,000 to 110,000 clones; about 90% appear just once. The top ten constitute about 5% of the sample. The specimen sequenced was peripheral blood. These receptors came from a human donor in a cohort sampled during active COVID-19.

The CDR3 nucleotides are TGTGCCAGCAGCCCTTGGGGACAGGCTTTTGGCTACACCTTC. Protein product: CASSPWGQAFGYTF. V and J are TRBV14 and TRBJ1-2, with 8 nucleotides matching TRBD1. J was trimmed by 7 bases and V by 4 bases; bases with no gene match: 8. The CDR3 consists of 14 residues. Germline assignment: CDR1 SGHDN and CDR2 FVKESK.

The chain uses TRBV28 and TRBJ1-1; D not certain. The V and J ends lost 5 bases and 0 bases respectively, with 13 bases between them. CDR1 and CDR2 from the germline V gene are MDHEN and SYDVKM. The CDR3 totals 15 residues. The chain's CDR3 is CASSTNPTVNTEAFF. The CDR3 nucleotides are TGTGCCAGCAGTACCAACCCTACAGTGAACACTGAAGCTTTCTTT.

The J gene is TRBJ2-1, the V gene TRBV14; 13 bases are shared with TRBD2. This CDR3 spans 19 amino acids. The V segment lost 0 bases and the J segment 4 bases; nucleotides outside the gene matches: 9. Per the germline V gene, CDR1 is SGHDN and CDR2 is FVKESK. CDR3 protein: CASSQDSTSGRASYNEQFF. The CDR3 bases are TGTGCCAGCAGCCAAGATTCCACTAGCGGGAGGGCATCTTACAATGAGCAGTTCTTC.

The chain is built from TRBV9 and TRBJ1-2; perhaps TRBD1 as D (5 bases). Germline values: CDR1 SGDLS, CDR2 YYNGEE. V lost 0 bases and J 4 bases, leaving 10 bases between the germline ends. This CDR3 comprises 14 residues. The CDR3 sequence is CASSVAGDFYGYTF. The DNA for the CDR3 is TGTGCCAGCAGCGTAGCTGGGGACTTCTATGGCTACACCTTC.

J is TRBJ1-2 and V is TRBV5-1, with 7 bases identical to TRBD1. Germline V gene data show CDR1 as SGHRS and CDR2 as YFSETQ. The trim removed 3 bases at V and 3 bases at J, leaving 14 bases unmatched. CDR3 length: 17 amino acids. This CDR3 is CASSSDYDRASDYGYTF. In nucleotides, the CDR3 is TGCGCCAGCAGCTCTGATTATGACAGGGCTTCGGACTATGGCTACACCTTC. Filled out from reference TRBV5-1 and TRBJ1-2, the complete variable domain reads KAGVTQTPRYLIKTRGQQVTLSCSPISGHRSVSWYQQTPGQGLQFLFEYFSETQRNKGNFPGRFSGRQFSNSRSEMNVSTLELGDSALYLCASSSDYDRASDYGYTFGSGTRLTVV.

V and J are TRBV4-3 and TRBJ2-1, with D perhaps matching TRBD1 (6 bases). Germline CDR1 and CDR2: LGHNA and YSLEER. V was cut by 0 bases and J by 2 bases, with 11 bases left in between. The CDR3 has 16 amino acids. Here the CDR3 DNA reads TGCGCCAGCAGCCAAGATAGGGGGACGACCTACAATGAGCAGTTCTTC. The encoded protein is CASSQDRGTTYNEQFF.

This chain connects TRBV14 to TRBJ1-5; tentatively, D is TRBD1 (5 bases). V lost 5 bases to trimming and J lost 2 bases, with 19 bases between them. The germline CDR1 and CDR2 sequences are SGHDN and FVKESK. CDR3 length equals 17 residues. The CDR3 sequence is CASSKKWGGTGNQPQHF. CDR3 sequence (DNA): TGTGCCAGCAGCAAAAAGTGGGGGGGGACGGGCAATCAGCCCCAGCATTTT.

This sequence joins TRBV19 and TRBJ1-5, with 8 bases matching TRBD1. The length of the CDR3 is 13 residues. Germline-derived CDR1 and CDR2 are LNHDA and SQIVND (reference sequence). With V trimmed by 7 bases and J by 7 bases, 6 bases remained unmatched. The CDR3, as DNA: TGTGCCAGTAAGGACAGGGACGGACAGCCCCAGCATTTT. Translated: CASKDRDGQPQHF.

This chain uses TRBV5-1 with TRBJ2-7; 8 nucleotides align to TRBD1. In germline, CDR1 is SGHRS, CDR2 YFSETQ. The CDR3 loop spans 14 amino acids. The junction had 7 bases not matched to a gene; V was cut back by 3 bases and J by 5 bases. The DNA of the CDR3 is TGCGCCAGCAGCTCAGGACAGGGCCTCGACGAGCAGTACTTC. Residues: CASSSGQGLDEQYF.

The chain recombines TRBV19 with TRBJ2-3, with 10 bases that match TRBD2. Trimming cost V 6 bases and J 4 bases; bases outside gene matches: 7. CDR1 and CDR2 (germline): LNHDA, SQIVND (reference sequence). The length of the CDR3 is 15 residues. The CDR3 nucleotides are TGTGCCAGTAGGCGAGCGGGGGGGGATCCAGATACGCAGTATTTT. It translates to CASRRAGGDPDTQYF.

The chain carries TRBV5-5 and TRBJ1-4, with D hard to call. CDR1 is SGHKS, CDR2 YYEKEE, per germline (reference sequence). The V and J ends lost 1 base and 0 bases respectively, with 4 bases between them. The CDR3 spans 14 residues. CDR3 nucleotide sequence: TGTGCCAGCAGCTTGACACCAACTAATGAAAAACTGTTTTTT. It encodes CASSLTPTNEKLFF. Complete variable domain (other parts from reference TRBV5-5 and TRBJ1-4): DAGVTQSPTHLIKTRGQQVTLRCSPISGHKSVSWYQQVLGQGPQFIFQYYEKEERGRGNFPDRFSARQFPNYSSELNVNALLLGDSALYLCASSLTPTNEKLFFGSGTQLSVL.

Points on this clone: The same CDR3 can be traced to other DNA sequences in this sample. The chain employs TRBV18 and TRBJ2-7; D gene unclear. Trimming removed 0 bases at V and 0 bases at J, with 3 bases between. The CDR3 length is 13 residues. Germline V gives CDR1 KGHSH, CDR2 LQKENI. CDR3 DNA: TGTGCCAGCTCACCACCCTCCTCCTACGAGCAGTACTTC. As protein: CASSPPSSYEQYF.

The J gene is TRBJ2-4, the V gene TRBV7-2; perhaps TRBD2 as D (5 bases). Deletions cut 0 bases from V and 3 bases from J, with 9 bases between. Germline assignment: CDR1 SGHTA and CDR2 FQGNSA. CDR3 size: 15 residues. CDR3 protein: CASSLAGAGKNIQYF. The CDR3 coding sequence is TGTGCCAGCAGCTTAGCGGGAGCAGGCAAAAACATTCAGTACTTC.

The chain joins TRBV7-2 to TRBJ1-1; D call uncertain. V lost 0 bases to trimming and J lost 8 bases, with 10 bases between them. From germline, CDR1 is SGHTA and CDR2 FQGNSA. The CDR3 extends over 13 amino acids. CDR3 in DNA: TGTGCCAGCAGCTTAGCGGGCAGTCCCGAAGCTTTCTTT. It yields the protein CASSLAGSPEAFF.

The V and J genes are TRBV28 and TRBJ2-7; tentatively, D is TRBD1 (6 bases). Germline values: CDR1 MDHEN, CDR2 SYDVKM. V was shortened by 11 bases and J by 3 bases, with 14 bases between the two germline ends. This CDR3 has 12 amino acids. Here the CDR3 DNA reads TGTGCCTCCAAGGGGGACCTCTACGAGCAGTACTTC. Translated: CASKGDLYEQYF.

V gene TRBV19 combines with J gene TRBJ1-6; D gene ambiguous. V lost 7 bases, J lost 7 bases, and 17 bases lay in between. The germline V gene has CDR1 LNHDA and CDR2 SQIVND (reference sequence). The CDR3 loop spans 15 amino acids. CDR3: CASNKEDFANSPLHF. CDR3 DNA: TGTGCCAGTAATAAGGAGGATTTTGCCAATTCACCCCTCCACTTT.

The chain uses TRBV5-1 and TRBJ2-3; D is unclear. Germline V lookup: CDR1 SGHRS, CDR2 YFSETQ. Trimming left V 0 bases short and J 3 bases short, with 8 bases between. CDR3 length: 14 amino acids. The CDR3 DNA is TGCGCCAGCAGCTTGGTGGCAGAAACAGATACGCAGTATTTT. Translation: CASSLVAETDTQYF.

The chain couples TRBV7-2 to TRBJ2-7; D gene unclear. In germline, CDR1 is SGHTA, CDR2 FQGNSA. The CDR3 runs to 13 residues. V was pared by 0 bases and J by 3 bases, with 6 bases between. The DNA of the CDR3 is TGTGCCAGCAGCTTAGCGACAAGCTACGAGCAGTACTTC. It specifies CASSLATSYEQYF.

The chain carries TRBV6-2 or TRBV6-3 and TRBJ2-7, with a possible D match to TRBD2 (7 bases). This CDR3 is 15 amino acids long. Germline V gene lookup returns CDR1 MNHEY and CDR2 SVGEGT. V lost 2 bases to trimming and J lost 2 bases, with 13 bases between them. The CDR3 nucleotides read TGTGCCAGCAGTTACAGCGGGGACACTCCCTACGAGCAGTACTTC. Protein: CASSYSGDTPYEQYF.

The CDR3 sequence: CASSEATGGYQETQYF. Written as DNA, the CDR3 is TGTGCCAGCAGTGAAGCAACAGGGGGGTACCAAGAGACCCAGTACTTC. The chain joins TRBV6-1 to TRBJ2-5; 8 bases agree with TRBD1. The CDR3 contains 16 residues. CDR1 and CDR2 from the germline V gene are MNHNS and SASEGT. V dropped 0 bases and J dropped 0; count of bases not matched to a gene: 3.

CDR3 nucleotides: TGTGCCAGCAGCCCTAGCGGGGGTGAAAACATTCAGTACTTC. This gives the protein CASSPSGGENIQYF. The chain combines TRBV7-9 with TRBJ2-4; 10 bases fit TRBD2. Trimming took 5 bases from V and 5 from J; bases not matched to a gene: 3. This CDR3 spans 14 amino acids. Germline loops: CDR1 SEHNR, CDR2 FQNEAQ (reference sequence).

CDR3 DNA sequence: TGTGCCAGCAGTTTGCTGACAATGAACACTGAAGCTTTCTTT. Its protein is CASSLLTMNTEAFF. The chain has TRBV28 and TRBJ1-1; D is unclear. Germline CDR1 MDHEN, CDR2 SYDVKM. Trimming took 3 bases from V and 0 from J, leaving 8 bases between them. The CDR3 has 14 amino acids.

CDR3 sequence (DNA): TGTGCCAGCAGCCTTGGGACTAGCGGGAGGGCCCCCTACGAGCAGTACTTC. Protein sequence: CASSLGTSGRAPYEQYF. The rearrangement joins TRBV3-1 (or the pseudogene TRBV3-2) to TRBJ2-7, with 16 bases that match TRBD2. Germline CDR1 LGHDT, CDR2 YNNKEL (reference sequence). Trimming removed 4 bases from V and 2 bases from J; junction bases left unmatched: 5. This CDR3 is 17 amino acids long.

The V call is TRBV5-8, the J call TRBJ1-5, with TRBD1 identical over 7 bases. V lost 4 bases, J lost 7 bases, and 11 bases stayed unmatched. CDR3 length: 15 residues. The germline V gene encodes CDR1 SGHTS and CDR2 YDEGEE. The CDR3 region is CASSSRDRVQQPQHF. The CDR3 nucleotides are TGTGCCAGCAGCAGCCGAGACAGGGTGCAGCAGCCCCAGCATTTT.

The V gene is TRBV11-2, the J gene TRBJ2-1; D perhaps matches TRBD2 (6 bases). Germline V CDR1 and CDR2: SGHAT, FQNNGV. The CDR3 totals 14 residues. Trimming stripped 2 bases from V and 6 bases from J, with 11 bases between. CDR3 DNA: TGTGCCAGCAGCTTACTTAGGAGGGGCAATGAGCAGTTCTTC. This encodes CASSLLRRGNEQFF.

The chain carries TRBV27 and TRBJ2-3; TRBD2 agrees at 7 bases. In germline, CDR1 is MNHEY, CDR2 SMNVEV (reference sequence). Unmatched junction bases numbered 13, after V lost 11 bases and J lost 2 bases. CDR3 length: 15 residues. For the CDR3, the DNA is TGTGCCTCCCGACCCCAGCGGGATTTCACAGATACGCAGTATTTT. It encodes CASRPQRDFTDTQYF.

This sequence joins TRBV11-2 and TRBJ1-1, with D tentatively TRBD1 (5 bases). Germline CDR1 and CDR2: SGHAT and FQNNGV. V lost 3 bases, J lost 6 bases, and 11 bases lay in between. The CDR3 has 13 amino acids. The CDR3 sequence is CASSFGGAPEAFF. Written as DNA, the CDR3 is TGTGCCAGCAGCTTTGGAGGGGCGCCTGAAGCTTTCTTT.

The count of this clone is one. The rearrangement links TRBV28 to TRBJ2-5, with TRBD2 matching 12 bases. The CDR3 runs to 16 residues. The V and J ends lost 7 bases and 4 bases, in that order; junction bases with no gene match: 10. The germline CDR1 and CDR2 sequences are MDHEN and SYDVKM. The CDR3 loop reads CASTGRLAGVGETQYF. The CDR3 region has the DNA TGTGCCAGCACCGGACGACTAGCGGGAGTCGGAGAGACCCAGTACTTC.

The chain couples TRBV6-5 to TRBJ1-1, with 9 nucleotides matching TRBD1. In germline, CDR1 is MNHEY, CDR2 SVGAGI. The CDR3 loop spans 14 amino acids. V shed 6 bases, J shed 5 bases, and the junction held 7 bases outside the gene matches. CDR3 sequence reads: CASRAGQGGTEAFF. DNA of the CDR3: TGTGCCAGCAGAGCGGGACAGGGAGGAACTGAAGCTTTCTTT.

This chain connects TRBV10-3 to TRBJ2-1; 7 positions match TRBD2. CDR3 size: 15 residues. CDR1 is ENHRY, CDR2 SYGVKD, per germline. V lost 2 bases to trimming and J lost 3 bases; unmatched junction nucleotides: 4. Written as DNA, the CDR3 is TGTGCCATCAGTGAGGGGACTAAGAGCTACAATGAGCAGTTCTTC. It codes for CAISEGTKSYNEQFF.